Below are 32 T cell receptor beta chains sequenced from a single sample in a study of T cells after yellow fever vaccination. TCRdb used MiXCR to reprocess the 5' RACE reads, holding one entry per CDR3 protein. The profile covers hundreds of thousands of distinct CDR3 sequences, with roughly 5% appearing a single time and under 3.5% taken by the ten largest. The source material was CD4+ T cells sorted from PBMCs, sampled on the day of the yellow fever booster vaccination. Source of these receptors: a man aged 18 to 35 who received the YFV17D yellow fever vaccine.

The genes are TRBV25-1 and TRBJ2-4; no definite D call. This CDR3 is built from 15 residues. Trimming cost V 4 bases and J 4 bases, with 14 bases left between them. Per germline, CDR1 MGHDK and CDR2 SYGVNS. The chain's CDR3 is CASSAFQTEKNIQYF. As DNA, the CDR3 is TGTGCCAGCAGTGCCTTCCAAACAGAAAAAAACATTCAGTACTTC.

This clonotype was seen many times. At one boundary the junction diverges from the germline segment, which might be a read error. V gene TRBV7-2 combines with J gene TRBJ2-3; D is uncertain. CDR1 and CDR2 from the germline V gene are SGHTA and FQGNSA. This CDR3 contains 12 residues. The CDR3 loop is CASSFSTDTQYF. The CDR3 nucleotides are TGCGCCAGCAGCTTTAGCACAGATACGCAGTATTTT.

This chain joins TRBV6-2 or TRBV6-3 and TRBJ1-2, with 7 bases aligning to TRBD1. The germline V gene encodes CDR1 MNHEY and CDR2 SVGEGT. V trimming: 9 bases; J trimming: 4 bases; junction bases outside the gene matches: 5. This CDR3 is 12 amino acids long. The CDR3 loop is CASATGVYGYTF. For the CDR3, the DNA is TGTGCCAGTGCAACAGGGGTCTATGGCTACACCTTC.

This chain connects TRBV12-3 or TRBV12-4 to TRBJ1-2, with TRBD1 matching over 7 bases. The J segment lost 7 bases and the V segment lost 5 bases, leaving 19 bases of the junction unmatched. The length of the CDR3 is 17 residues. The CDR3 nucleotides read TGTGCCAGCAGTCCCGCCGGGACAGTAGTCTCCATCTCTGGCTACACCTTC. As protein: CASSPAGTVVSISGYTF.

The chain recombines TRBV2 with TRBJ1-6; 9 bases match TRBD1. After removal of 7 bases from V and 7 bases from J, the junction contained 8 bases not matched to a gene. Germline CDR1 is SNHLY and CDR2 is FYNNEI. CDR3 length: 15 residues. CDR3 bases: TGTGCCAGCAACCAACAGGGGGCACGAAATTCACCCCTCCACTTT. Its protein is CASNQQGARNSPLHF.

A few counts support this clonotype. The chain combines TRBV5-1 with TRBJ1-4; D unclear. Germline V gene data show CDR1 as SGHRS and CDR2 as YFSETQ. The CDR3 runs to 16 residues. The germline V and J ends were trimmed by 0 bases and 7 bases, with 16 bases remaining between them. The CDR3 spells CASSLGEGMRAEKLFF. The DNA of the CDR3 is TGCGCCAGCAGCTTGGGGGAAGGGATGAGGGCTGAAAAACTGTTTTTT.

This CDR3 reads CASSRSGSYNSPLHF. CDR3 nucleotide sequence: TGTGCCAGCAGCCGGAGTGGCTCCTATAATTCACCCCTCCACTTT. The V call is TRBV7-9, the J call TRBJ1-6, with unresolved D. Germline CDR1 reads SEHNR; CDR2 reads FQNEAQ (reference sequence). Deletions cut 5 bases from V and 0 bases from J, with 8 bases between. The CDR3 covers 15 residues.

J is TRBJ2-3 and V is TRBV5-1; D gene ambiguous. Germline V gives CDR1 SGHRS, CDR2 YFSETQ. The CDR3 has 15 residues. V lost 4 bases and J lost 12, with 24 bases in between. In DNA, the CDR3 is TGCGCCAGCAGCCACCGAGAGGCCGATCTCAACCCCCAGTATTTT. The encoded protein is CASSHREADLNPQYF.

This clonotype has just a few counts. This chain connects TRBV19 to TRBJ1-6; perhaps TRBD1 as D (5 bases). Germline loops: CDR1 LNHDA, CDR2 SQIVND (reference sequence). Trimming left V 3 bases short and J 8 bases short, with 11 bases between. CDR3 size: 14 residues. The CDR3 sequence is CASSIWTSYSPLHF. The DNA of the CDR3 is TGTGCCAGTAGTATTTGGACAAGTTATTCACCCCTCCACTTT. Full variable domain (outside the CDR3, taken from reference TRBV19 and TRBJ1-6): DGGITQSPKYLFRKEGQNVTLSCEQNLNHDAMYWYRQDPGQGLRLIYYSQIVNDFQKGDIAEGYSVSREKKESFPLTVTSAQKNPTAFYLCASSIWTSYSPLHFGNGTRLTVT.

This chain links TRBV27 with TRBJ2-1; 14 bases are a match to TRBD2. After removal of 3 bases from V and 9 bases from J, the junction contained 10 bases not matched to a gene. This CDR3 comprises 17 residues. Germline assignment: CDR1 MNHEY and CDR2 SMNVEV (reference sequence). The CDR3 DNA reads TGTGCCAGCAGTTTTGGGACTAGCGGGGGCATCTATGGTGAGCAGTTCTTC. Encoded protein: CASSFGTSGGIYGEQFF.

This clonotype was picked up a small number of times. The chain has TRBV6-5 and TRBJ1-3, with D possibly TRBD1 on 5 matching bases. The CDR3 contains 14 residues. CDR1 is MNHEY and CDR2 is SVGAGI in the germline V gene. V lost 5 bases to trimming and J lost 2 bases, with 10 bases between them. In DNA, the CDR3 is TGTGCCAGCAGTAGGACAATTGCTGGAAACACCATATATTTT. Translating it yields CASSRTIAGNTIYF.

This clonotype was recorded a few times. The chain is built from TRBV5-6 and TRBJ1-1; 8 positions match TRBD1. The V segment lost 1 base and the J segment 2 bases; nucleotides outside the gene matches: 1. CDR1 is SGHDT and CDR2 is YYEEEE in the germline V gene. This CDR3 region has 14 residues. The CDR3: CASSLPGGNTEAFF. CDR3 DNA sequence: TGTGCCAGCAGCTTGCCAGGGGGCAACACTGAAGCTTTCTTT.

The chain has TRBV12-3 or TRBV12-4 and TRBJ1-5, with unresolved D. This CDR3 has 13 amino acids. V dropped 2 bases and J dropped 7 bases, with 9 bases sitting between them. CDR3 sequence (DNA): TGTGCCAGCAGTTTAAGGGAGTGGCAGCCCCAGCATTTT. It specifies CASSLREWQPQHF.

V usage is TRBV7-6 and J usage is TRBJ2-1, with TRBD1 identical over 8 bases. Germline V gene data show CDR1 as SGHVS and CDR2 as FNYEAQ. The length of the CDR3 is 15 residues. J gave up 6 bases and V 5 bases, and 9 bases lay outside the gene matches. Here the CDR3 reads CASSLGQGGSNEQFF. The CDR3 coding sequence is TGTGCCAGCAGCCTCGGACAGGGAGGTTCCAATGAGCAGTTCTTC.

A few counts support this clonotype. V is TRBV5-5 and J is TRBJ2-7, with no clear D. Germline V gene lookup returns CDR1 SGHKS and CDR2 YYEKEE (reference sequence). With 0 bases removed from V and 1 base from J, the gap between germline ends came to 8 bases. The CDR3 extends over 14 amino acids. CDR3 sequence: CASSLETGSYEQYF. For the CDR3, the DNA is TGTGCCAGCAGCTTGGAGACTGGATCCTACGAGCAGTACTTC.

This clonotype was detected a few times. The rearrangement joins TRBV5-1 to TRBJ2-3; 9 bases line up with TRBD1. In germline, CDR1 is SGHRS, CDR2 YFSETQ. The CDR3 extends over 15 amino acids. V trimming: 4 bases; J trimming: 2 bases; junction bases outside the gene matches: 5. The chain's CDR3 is CASSPRDRATDTQYF. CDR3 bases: TGCGCCAGCAGCCCCCGGGACAGGGCCACAGATACGCAGTATTTT.

The CDR3 protein is CASSASGTGAPDTQYF. In DNA, the CDR3 is TGTGCCAGCTCAGCATCCGGGACAGGTGCCCCAGATACGCAGTATTTT. The V and J genes are TRBV18 and TRBJ2-3, with 8 bases matching TRBD1. Per the germline V gene, CDR1 is KGHSH and CDR2 is LQKENI. This CDR3 has 16 amino acids. Trimming took 5 bases from V and 4 from J; bases not matched to a gene: 11.

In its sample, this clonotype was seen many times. The CDR3 loop is CASSFRFGTAYNEQFF. The CDR3 nucleotides are TGCGCCAGCAGCTTCCGATTCGGGACAGCCTACAATGAGCAGTTCTTC. V is TRBV5-1 and J is TRBJ2-1, with 7 bases matching TRBD1. The CDR3 is 16 amino acids. The V gene's germline CDR1 is SGHRS and CDR2 YFSETQ. The J segment lost 2 bases and the V segment lost 2 bases, leaving 7 bases of the junction unmatched.

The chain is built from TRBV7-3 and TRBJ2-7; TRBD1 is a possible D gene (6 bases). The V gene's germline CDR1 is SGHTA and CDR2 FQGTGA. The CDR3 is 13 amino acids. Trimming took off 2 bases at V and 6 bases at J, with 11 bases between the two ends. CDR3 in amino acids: CASSLYAGAEQYV. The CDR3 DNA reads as TGTGCCAGCAGCTTATATGCAGGGGCCGAGCAGTACGTC.

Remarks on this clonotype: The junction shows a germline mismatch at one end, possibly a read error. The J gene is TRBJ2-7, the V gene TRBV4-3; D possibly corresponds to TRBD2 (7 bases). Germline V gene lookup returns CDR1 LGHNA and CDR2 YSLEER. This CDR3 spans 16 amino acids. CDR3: CASSQGSGGESYELYF. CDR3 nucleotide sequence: TGCGCCAGCAGCCAAGGCTCGGGGGGCGAATCCTACGAGCTGTACTTC.

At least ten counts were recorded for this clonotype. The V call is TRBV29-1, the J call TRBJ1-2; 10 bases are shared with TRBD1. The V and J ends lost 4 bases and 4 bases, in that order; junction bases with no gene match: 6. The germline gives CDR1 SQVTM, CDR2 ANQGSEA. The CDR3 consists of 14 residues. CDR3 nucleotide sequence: TGCAGCGTTGGCGGGACAGGGGAATTCTATGGCTACACCTTC. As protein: CSVGGTGEFYGYTF.

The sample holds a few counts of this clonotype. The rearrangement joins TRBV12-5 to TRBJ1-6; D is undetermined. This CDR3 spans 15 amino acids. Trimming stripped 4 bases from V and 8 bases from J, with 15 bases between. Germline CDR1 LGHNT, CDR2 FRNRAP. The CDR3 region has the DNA TGTGCTAGTGGTTCGCAGTCCGGATCTTATTCACCCCTCCACTTT. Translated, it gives CASGSQSGSYSPLHF.

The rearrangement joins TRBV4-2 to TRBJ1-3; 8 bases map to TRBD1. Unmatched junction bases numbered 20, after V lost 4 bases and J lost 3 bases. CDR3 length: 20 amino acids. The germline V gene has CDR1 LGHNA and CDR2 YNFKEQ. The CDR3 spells CASSRDPGQGTLYYGNTIYF. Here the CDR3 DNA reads TGTGCCAGCAGCCGAGACCCCGGACAGGGTACTCTTTACTATGGAAACACCATATATTTT.

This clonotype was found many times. The CDR3 protein is CASSYPNAGWEETQYF. DNA of the CDR3: TGTGCCAGCAGTTACCCCAACGCAGGGTGGGAGGAGACCCAGTACTTC. The rearrangement uses TRBV6-5 and TRBJ2-5, with D perhaps matching TRBD1 or TRBD2 (5 bases each). This CDR3 is 16 amino acids long. CDR1 is MNHEY, CDR2 SVGAGI, per germline. V lost 2 bases and J 5 bases, leaving 18 bases between the germline ends.

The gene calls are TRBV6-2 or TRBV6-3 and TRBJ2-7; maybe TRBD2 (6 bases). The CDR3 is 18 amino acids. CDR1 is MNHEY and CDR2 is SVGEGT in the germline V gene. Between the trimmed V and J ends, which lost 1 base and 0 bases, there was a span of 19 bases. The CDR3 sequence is CASSYFPFAGGVSYEQYF. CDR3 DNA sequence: TGTGCCAGCAGTTACTTCCCCTTCGCCGGGGGTGTCTCCTACGAGCAGTACTTC.

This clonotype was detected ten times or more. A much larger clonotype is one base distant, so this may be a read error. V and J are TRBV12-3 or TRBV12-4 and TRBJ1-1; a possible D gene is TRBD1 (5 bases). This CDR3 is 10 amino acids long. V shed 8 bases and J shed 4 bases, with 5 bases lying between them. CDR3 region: CASGGTEAFF. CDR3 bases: TGTGCCAGCGGGGGCACTGAAGCTTTCTTT.

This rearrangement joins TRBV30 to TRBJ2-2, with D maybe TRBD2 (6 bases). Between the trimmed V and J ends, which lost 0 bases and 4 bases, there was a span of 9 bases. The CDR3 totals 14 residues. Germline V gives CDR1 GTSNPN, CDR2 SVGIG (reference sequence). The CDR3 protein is CAWSVVGGTGELFF. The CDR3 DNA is TGTGCCTGGAGTGTAGTGGGGGGCACCGGGGAGCTGTTTTTT.

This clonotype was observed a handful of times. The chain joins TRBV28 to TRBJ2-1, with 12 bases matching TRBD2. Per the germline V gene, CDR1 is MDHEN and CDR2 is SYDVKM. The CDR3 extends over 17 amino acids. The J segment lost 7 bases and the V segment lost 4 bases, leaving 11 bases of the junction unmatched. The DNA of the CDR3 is TGTGCCAGCAGTTCCTTTACTAGCGGGGGGAGGAAGAATGAGCAGTTCTTC. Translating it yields CASSSFTSGGRKNEQFF.

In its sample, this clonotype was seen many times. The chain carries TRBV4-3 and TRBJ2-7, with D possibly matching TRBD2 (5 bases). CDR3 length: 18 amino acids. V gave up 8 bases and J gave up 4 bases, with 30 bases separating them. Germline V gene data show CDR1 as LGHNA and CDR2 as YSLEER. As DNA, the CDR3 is TGCGCCAGCCAGCCAAGGGCGGAGCGGCCCCCTAATTATTACGAGCAGTACGTC. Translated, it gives CASQPRAERPPNYYEQYV.

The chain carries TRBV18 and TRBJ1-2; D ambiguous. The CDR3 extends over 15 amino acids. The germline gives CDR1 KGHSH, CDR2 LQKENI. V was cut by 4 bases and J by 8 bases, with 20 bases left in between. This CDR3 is CASSRTPPGALGYTF. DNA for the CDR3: TGTGCCAGCTCACGTACTCCTCCGGGAGCTCTAGGCTACACCTTC.

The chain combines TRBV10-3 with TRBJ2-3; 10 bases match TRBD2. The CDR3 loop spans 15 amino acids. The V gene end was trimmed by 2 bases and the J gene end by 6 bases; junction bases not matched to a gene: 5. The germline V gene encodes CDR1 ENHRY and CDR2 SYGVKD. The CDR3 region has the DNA TGTGCCATCAGTGAGGCAGCGGGGGGGCTTGATACGCAGTATTTT. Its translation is CAISEAAGGLDTQYF.

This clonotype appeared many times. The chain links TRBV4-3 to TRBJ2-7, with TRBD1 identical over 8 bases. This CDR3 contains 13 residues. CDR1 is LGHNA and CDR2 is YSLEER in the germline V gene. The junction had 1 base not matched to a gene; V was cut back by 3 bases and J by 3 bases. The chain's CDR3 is CASSQGTGYEQYF. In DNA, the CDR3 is TGCGCCAGCAGCCAGGGGACAGGCTACGAGCAGTACTTC.